The clone carrying this TCR beta chain was counted a few times. The data belong to a study of blood T cell repertoires in COVID-19. About the research overall: Collection of acute and convalescent COVID-19 samples took place in the United States, Italy and Spain. PBMCs, B-cell-depleted T cells, or T cells provided the cDNA or gDNA that made up the material.

CDR3 length equals 13 residues. CDR1 is SGHDT and CDR2 is YYEEEE in the germline V gene. Trimming took 6 bases from V and 2 from J, leaving 12 bases between them. Per the original data handling: Amplification from reference gene primers served as the basis for estimated nucleated cell counts. TCRdb's copy holds only in-frame clones and misses some; the assay was immunoSEQ multiplex PCR. V and J calls and clone size are copied from that table; D and trimming were computed from the DNA. The data show under 150,000 clones, with about 87% seen just once and 28% held by the top ten. Sequencing was done on a sample of peripheral blood. V gene TRBV5-6 combines with J gene TRBJ2-7, with a weak D call TRBD1 (6 bases). The source is a human donor in a cohort sampled during active COVID-19. The CDR3 DNA follows: TGTGCCAGCACATTACAGGGACCCTACGAGCAGTACTTC. Amino acid sequence: CASTLQGPYEQYF. The full variable domain, with the rest looked up from reference TRBV5-6 and TRBJ2-7, is DAGVTQSPTHLIKTRGQQVTLRCSPKSGHDTVSWYQQALGQGPQFIFQYYEEEERQRGNFPDRFSGHQFPNYSSELNVNALLLGDSALYLCASTLQGPYEQYFGPGTRLTVT.